This TCR beta chain was identified during a study of neurological immune-mediated disorders. The cDNA was synthesized by 5'RACE incorporating 10-nucleotide random UMIs. From 15-18 subjects, every sequencing run obtained over 200 million TCR-beta sequences. TCRdb used MiXCR to reprocess the 5' RACE reads, holding one entry per CDR3 protein. The data show more than 75,000 distinct CDR3 sequences, about 5.2% seen once. Regarding the study as a whole: In HTLV-1-associated myelopathy, TCR clonal expansion was greatest, whereas multiple sclerosis had the least, falling below healthy controls.

Trimming took 6 bases from V and 12 from J; bases not matched to a gene: 13. This CDR3 comprises 14 residues. Germline V lookup: CDR1 MNHNS, CDR2 SASEGT. This clonotype has at least ten counts. Its antigen is as yet unknown. V is TRBV6-1 and J is TRBJ2-7; 11 bases align to TRBD2. The origin of this receptor is a woman aged 25 to 39 with multiple sclerosis. Input material: PBMCs. CDR3 amino acids: CASSPLAGAPLWYF. Here the CDR3 DNA reads TGTGCCAGCAGCCCACTAGCGGGAGCGCCGCTTTGGTACTTC.